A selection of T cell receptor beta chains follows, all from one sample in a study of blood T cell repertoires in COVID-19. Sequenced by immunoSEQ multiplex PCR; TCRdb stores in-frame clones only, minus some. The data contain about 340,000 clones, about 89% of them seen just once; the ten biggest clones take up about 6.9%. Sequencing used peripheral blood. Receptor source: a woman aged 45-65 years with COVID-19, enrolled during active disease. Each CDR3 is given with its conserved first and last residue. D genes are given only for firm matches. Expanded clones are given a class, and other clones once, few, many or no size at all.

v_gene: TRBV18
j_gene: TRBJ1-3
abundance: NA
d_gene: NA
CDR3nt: TGTGCCAGCTCACCACCCGGGAACTCTGGAAACACCATATATTTT
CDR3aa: CASSPPGNSGNTIYF

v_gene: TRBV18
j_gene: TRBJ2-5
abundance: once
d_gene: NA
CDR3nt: TGTGCCAGCTCACCGGGTCAAGCGATACAAGAGACCCAGTACTTC
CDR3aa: CASSPGQAIQETQYF

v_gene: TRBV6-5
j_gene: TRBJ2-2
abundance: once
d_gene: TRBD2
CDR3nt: TGTGCCAGCCGAATACTAGCGGGAGTATCGGGGGAGCTGTTTTTT
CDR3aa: CASRILAGVSGELFF

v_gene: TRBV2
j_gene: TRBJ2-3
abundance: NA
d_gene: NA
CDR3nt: TGTGCCAGCAGTGAGACAATCGGCACAGATACGCAGTATTTT
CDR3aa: CASSETIGTDTQYF

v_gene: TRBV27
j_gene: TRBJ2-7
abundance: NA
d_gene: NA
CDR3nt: TGTGCCAGCAGTTACCCCGGGACATCGTTCAAGCAGTACTTC
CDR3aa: CASSYPGTSFKQYF

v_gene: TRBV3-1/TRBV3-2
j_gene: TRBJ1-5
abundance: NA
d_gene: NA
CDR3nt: TGTGCCAGCAGCCCGGCGGGGGGAGGGTTAGGAGACAATCAGCCCCAGCATTTT
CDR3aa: CASSPAGGGLGDNQPQHF

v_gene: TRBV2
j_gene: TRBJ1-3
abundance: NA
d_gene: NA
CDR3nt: TGTGCCAGCAGTGCCCGCGGAGTTCTCTCTGGAAACACCATATATTTT
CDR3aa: CASSARGVLSGNTIYF

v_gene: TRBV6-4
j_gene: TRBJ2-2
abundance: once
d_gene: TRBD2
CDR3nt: TGTGCCAGCAGTATGTGGCTAGCGGGAGTGAAAACCGGGGAGCTGTTTTTT
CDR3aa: CASSMWLAGVKTGELFF

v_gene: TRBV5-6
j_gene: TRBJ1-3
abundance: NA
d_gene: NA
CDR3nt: TGTGCCAGCAGCGGGAGGGGTTCTGGAAACACCATATATTTT
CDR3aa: CASSGRGSGNTIYF

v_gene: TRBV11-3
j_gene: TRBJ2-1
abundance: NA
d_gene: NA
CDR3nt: TGTGCCAGCGGCATCAGGGTAAAAGACAATGAGCAGTTCTTC
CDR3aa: CASGIRVKDNEQFF

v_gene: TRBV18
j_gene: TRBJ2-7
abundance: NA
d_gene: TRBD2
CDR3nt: TGTGCCAGCTCACCACGTTCTCGGGGGGACGAGCAGTACTTC
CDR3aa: CASSPRSRGDEQYF

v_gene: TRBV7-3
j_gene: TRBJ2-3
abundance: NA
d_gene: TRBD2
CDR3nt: TGTGCCAGCAGCTTAGGTCCGGGACTAGCGGTAACAGATACGCAGTATTTT
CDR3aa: CASSLGPGLAVTDTQYF

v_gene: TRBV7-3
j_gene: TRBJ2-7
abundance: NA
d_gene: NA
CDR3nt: TGTGCCAGCAGCTTAATGGGGGGGACATCCGAGCAGCAGTACTTC
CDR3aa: CASSLMGGTSEQQYF

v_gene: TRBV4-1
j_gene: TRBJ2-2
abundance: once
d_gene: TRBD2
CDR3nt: TGCGCCAGCAGCCAAGATGTTGAGACTAGCGTAAACACCGGGGAGCTGTTTTTT
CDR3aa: CASSQDVETSVNTGELFF

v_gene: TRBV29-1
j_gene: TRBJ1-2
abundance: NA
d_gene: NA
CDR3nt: TGCAGCGTTGAAGGCACGGATGGCTACACCTTC
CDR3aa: CSVEGTDGYTF

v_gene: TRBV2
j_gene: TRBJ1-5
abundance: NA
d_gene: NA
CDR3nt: TGTGCCAGCACCCTCGGCAGGGGATACAATCAGCCCCAGCATTTT
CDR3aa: CASTLGRGYNQPQHF

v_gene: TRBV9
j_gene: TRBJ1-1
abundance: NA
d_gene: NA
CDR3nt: TGTGCCAGCAGCGTAGGACAGCCCACTGAAGCTTTCTTT
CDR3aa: CASSVGQPTEAFF

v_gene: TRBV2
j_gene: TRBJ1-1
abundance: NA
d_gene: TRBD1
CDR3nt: TGTGCCAGCAGGAACGACAGGGGGGAAGCTTTCTTT
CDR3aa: CASRNDRGEAFF

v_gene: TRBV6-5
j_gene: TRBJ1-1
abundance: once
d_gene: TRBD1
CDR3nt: TGTGCCAGCAGCAGCTGGACAGGGATGAACACTGAAGCTTTCTTT
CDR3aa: CASSSWTGMNTEAFF

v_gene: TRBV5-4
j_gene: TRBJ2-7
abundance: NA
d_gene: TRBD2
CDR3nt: TGTGCCAGCAGCTTGGGTGGTAGCGGGCAATACGAGCAGTACTTC
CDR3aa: CASSLGGSGQYEQYF

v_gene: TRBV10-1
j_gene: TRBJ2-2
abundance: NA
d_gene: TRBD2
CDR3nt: TGCGCCAGCAGTGGCCGTCTAGCGGGAGAAAGCACCGGGGAGCTGTTTTTT
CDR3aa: CASSGRLAGESTGELFF

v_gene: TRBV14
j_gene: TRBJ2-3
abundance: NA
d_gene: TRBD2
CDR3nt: TGTGCCAGCAGCCAAGATCTTGCAGCGGGAGGATCAGATACGCAGTATTTT
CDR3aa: CASSQDLAAGGSDTQYF

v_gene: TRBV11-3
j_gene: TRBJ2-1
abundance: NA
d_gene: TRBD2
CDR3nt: TGTGCCAGCAGCTTATCGATTCGACTAGCGGGAGGCCGTGAGCAGTTCTTC
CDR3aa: CASSLSIRLAGGREQFF

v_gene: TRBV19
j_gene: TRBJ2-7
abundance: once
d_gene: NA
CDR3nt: TGTGCCAGCCGAGACAACCTCCACGAGCAGTACTTC
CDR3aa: CASRDNLHEQYF

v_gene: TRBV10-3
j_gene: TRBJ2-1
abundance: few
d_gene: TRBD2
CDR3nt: TGTGCCATCAGTGCTAGCGGGAGGGGGAATGAGCAGTTCTTC
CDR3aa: CAISASGRGNEQFF

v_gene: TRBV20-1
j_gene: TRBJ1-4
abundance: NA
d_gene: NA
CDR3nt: TGCAGTGCGGAGAGGGATGAAAAACTGTTTTTT
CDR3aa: CSAERDEKLFF

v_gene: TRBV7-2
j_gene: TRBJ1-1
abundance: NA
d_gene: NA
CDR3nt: TGTGCCAGCAGCTCACAGGGAGGGCGCACTGAAGCTTTCTTT
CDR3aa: CASSSQGGRTEAFF

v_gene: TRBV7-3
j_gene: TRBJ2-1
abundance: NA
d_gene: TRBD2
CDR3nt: TGTGCCAGCAGCTTATCCCCACTAGCGGGAGGTGGTGAGCAGTTCTTC
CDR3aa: CASSLSPLAGGGEQFF

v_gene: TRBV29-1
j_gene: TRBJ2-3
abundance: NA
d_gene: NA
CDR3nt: TGCAGCGTTGAACCCGGGGCAGATACGCAGTATTTT
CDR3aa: CSVEPGADTQYF

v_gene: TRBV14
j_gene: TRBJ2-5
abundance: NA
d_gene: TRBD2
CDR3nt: TGTGCCAGCAGCCCTTGGGCGGGAGTGGTAGAGACCCAGTACTTC
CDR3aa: CASSPWAGVVETQYF

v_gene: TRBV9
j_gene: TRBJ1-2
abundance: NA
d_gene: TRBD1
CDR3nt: TGTGCCAGCAGCGGCCTAGGACAGGGGCGCCTCTATGGCTACACCTTC
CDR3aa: CASSGLGQGRLYGYTF

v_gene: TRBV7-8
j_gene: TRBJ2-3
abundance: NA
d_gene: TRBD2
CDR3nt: TGTGCCAGCAGAATCCTAGCGGGAGGGCCCTTTGATACGCAGTATTTT
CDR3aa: CASRILAGGPFDTQYF

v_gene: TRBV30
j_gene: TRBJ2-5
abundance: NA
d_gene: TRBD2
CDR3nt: TGTGCCTGGAGTTTACTAGCGGGTCGCGGGACCCAGTACTTC
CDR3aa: CAWSLLAGRGTQYF

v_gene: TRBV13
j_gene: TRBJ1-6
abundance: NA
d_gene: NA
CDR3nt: TGTGCCAGCACTTTAGGGGGGGGGTTCGGGAATTCACCCCTCCACTTT
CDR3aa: CASTLGGGFGNSPLHF

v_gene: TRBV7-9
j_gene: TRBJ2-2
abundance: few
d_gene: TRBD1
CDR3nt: TGTGCCAGCAGCACCCTCCTGACAGGGGGGATGAACACCGGGGAGCTGTTTTTT
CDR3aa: CASSTLLTGGMNTGELFF

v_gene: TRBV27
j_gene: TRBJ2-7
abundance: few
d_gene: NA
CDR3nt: TGTGCCAGCAGTAACGGACAGTACGAGCAGTACTTC
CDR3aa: CASSNGQYEQYF

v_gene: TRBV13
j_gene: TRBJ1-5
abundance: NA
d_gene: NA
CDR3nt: TGTGCCAGCAGCCGTAGGTCAGGTACCAATCAGCCCCAGCATTTT
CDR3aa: CASSRRSGTNQPQHF

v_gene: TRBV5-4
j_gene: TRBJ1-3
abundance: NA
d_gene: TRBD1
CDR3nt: TGTGCCAGCAACCCACAGGGGGGCTCTGGAAACACCATATATTTT
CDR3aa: CASNPQGGSGNTIYF

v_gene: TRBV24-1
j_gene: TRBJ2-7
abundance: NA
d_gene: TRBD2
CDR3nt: TGTGCCACCATGACTAGCGGGTTCTCCTACGAGCAGTACTTC
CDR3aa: CATMTSGFSYEQYF

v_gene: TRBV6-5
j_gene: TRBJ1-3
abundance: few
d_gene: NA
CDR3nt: TGTGCCAGCTCAAGGGACATCTCTGGAAACACCATATATTTT
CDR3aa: CASSRDISGNTIYF

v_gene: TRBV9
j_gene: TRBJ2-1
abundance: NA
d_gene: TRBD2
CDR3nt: TGTGCCAGCACCTTTAGCAGCGGGGGGTACAATGAGCAGTTCTTC
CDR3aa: CASTFSSGGYNEQFF

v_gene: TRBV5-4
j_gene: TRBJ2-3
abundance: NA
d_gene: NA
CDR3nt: TGTGCCAGCAGCTTGGCCTGGGACATCAATACGCAGTATTTT
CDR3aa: CASSLAWDINTQYF

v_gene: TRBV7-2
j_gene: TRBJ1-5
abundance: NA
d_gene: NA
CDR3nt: TGTGCCAGCAGCCCTCAGACCAGGGTTGCGAATCAGCCCCAGCATTTT
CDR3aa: CASSPQTRVANQPQHF

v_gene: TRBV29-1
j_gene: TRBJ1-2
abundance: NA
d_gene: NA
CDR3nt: TGCAGCGTAGATGACAGCCGCCCGAGGGGCTACACCTTC
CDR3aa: CSVDDSRPRGYTF

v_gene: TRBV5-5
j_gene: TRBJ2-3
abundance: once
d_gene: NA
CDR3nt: TGTGCCAGCAGCTTGGCCGGTTTCTCCACAGATACGCAGTATTTT
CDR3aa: CASSLAGFSTDTQYF

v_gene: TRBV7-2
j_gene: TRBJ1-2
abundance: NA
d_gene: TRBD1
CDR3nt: TGTGCCAGCAGCCTAATGACAGGGGGCGGGGATGGCTACACCTTC
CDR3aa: CASSLMTGGGDGYTF

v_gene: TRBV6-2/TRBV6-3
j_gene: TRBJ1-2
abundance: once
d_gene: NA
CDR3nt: TGTGCCAGCAGTTATCCCCAACATGCGGAATATGGCTACACCTTC
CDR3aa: CASSYPQHAEYGYTF

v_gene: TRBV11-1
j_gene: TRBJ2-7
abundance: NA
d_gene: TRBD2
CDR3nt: TGTGCCAGCAGCGACACTAGCGGGAGAAACTACGAGCAGTACTTC
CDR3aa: CASSDTSGRNYEQYF